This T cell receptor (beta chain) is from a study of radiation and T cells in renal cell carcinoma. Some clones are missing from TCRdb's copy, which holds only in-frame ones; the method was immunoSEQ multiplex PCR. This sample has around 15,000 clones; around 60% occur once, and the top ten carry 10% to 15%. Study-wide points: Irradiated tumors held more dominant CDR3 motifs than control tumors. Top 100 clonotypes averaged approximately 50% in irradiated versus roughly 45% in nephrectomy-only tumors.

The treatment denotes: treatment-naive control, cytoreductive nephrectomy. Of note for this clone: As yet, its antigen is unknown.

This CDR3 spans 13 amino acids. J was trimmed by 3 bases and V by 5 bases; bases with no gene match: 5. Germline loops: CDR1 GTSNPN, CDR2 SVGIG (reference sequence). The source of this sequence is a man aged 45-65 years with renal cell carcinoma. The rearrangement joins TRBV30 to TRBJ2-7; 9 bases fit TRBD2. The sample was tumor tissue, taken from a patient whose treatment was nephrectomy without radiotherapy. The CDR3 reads CAWALSGGYEQYF. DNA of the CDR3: TGTGCCTGGGCCCTTAGCGGGGGCTACGAGCAGTACTTC.